Below, 25 T cell receptor beta chains from the same sample are listed, as sequenced in a study of blood T cell repertoires in COVID-19. Produced via immunoSEQ multiplex PCR; TCRdb's table is partial and in-frame only. The data hold some 82,000 clones, with about nine tenths observed a single time. Sequencing used peripheral blood. The source is a woman between 45 and 60 years old in a cohort sampled during active COVID-19.

This clone was counted a single time. The chain combines TRBV7-2 with TRBJ2-1, with a tentative D call TRBD2 (5 bases). CDR3 length: 13 amino acids. In germline, CDR1 is SGHTA, CDR2 FQGNSA. The V end lost 5 bases, the J end lost 8 bases, and 13 bases lay between the germline ends. The CDR3 is CASSQIFGDEQFF. Written as DNA, the CDR3 is TGTGCCAGCAGCCAAATATTCGGGGATGAGCAGTTCTTC.

The chain recombines TRBV29-1 with TRBJ2-2; perhaps TRBD2 as D (6 bases). Germline CDR1 SQVTM, CDR2 ANQGSEA. V dropped 2 bases and J dropped 4 bases, with 17 bases sitting between them. This CDR3 is built from 16 residues. This chain's CDR3 is CSVETRAGLGTGELFF. For the CDR3, the DNA is TGCAGCGTTGAAACCCGGGCGGGGTTGGGCACCGGGGAGCTGTTTTTT.

The V call is TRBV18, the J call TRBJ2-3; perhaps TRBD2 as D (7 bases). The CDR3 contains 15 residues. CDR1 is KGHSH and CDR2 is LQKENI in the germline V gene. Deletions cut 4 bases from V and 3 bases from J, with 14 bases between. As DNA, the CDR3 is TGTGCCAGCTCACTGCAGGAGGGGGGGACAGATACGCAGTATTTT. It codes for CASSLQEGGTDTQYF.

J is TRBJ1-3 and V is TRBV10-3; D is possibly TRBD1 (5 bases). Germline V gene data show CDR1 as ENHRY and CDR2 as SYGVKD. V was trimmed by 10 bases and J by 6 bases, leaving 19 bases between them. The CDR3 runs to 14 residues. As DNA, the CDR3 is TGTGCCACCATGGACCACTCAGGGTCAAACACCATATATTTT. Translated: CATMDHSGSNTIYF.

The gene calls are TRBV30 and TRBJ1-1; D is undetermined. The CDR3 is 14 residues long. Germline CDR1 and CDR2: GTSNPN and SVGIG (reference sequence). The V end lost 0 bases, the J end lost 4 bases, and 12 bases lay between the germline ends. Here the CDR3 DNA reads TGTGCCTGGAGTGTACTAGGAAGTAGCACTGAAGCTTTCTTT. Translation: CAWSVLGSSTEAFF.

V and J are TRBV3-1 (or the pseudogene TRBV3-2) and TRBJ2-5, with 9 bases lining up with TRBD1. Losses at the gene ends were 1 base for V and 6 bases for J; bases not matched to a gene: 6. Germline loops: CDR1 LGHDT, CDR2 YNNKEL (reference sequence). This CDR3 has 15 residues. In nucleotides, the CDR3 is TGTGCCAGCAGCCAAGGTACAGGGGGCGCGAAGACCCAGTACTTC. Translation gives CASSQGTGGAKTQYF.

The chain recombines TRBV10-1 with TRBJ2-4; 12 nucleotides match TRBD2. CDR1 is WNHNN and CDR2 is SYGVQD in the germline V gene (reference sequence). This CDR3 is 18 amino acids long. Trimming removed 3 bases from V and 3 bases from J; junction bases left unmatched: 9. CDR3 sequence (DNA): TGCGCCAGCAGTGAAGGGCTAGCGGGAGGGCCCGGCAAAAACATTCAGTACTTC. Its translation is CASSEGLAGGPGKNIQYF.

The V and J genes are TRBV24-1 and TRBJ1-3, with 11 bases fitting TRBD1. CDR1 KGHDR and CDR2 SFDVKD come from the germline V gene. The V segment lost 1 base and the J segment 2 bases; nucleotides outside the gene matches: 15. The CDR3 consists of 21 residues. Here the CDR3 DNA reads TGTGCCACCAGTGATTTCCCGCCGGGACAGGGGGAAGGACGGACTGGAAACACCATATATTTT. Protein: CATSDFPPGQGEGRTGNTIYF.

The chain employs TRBV18 and TRBJ2-5; TRBD2 agrees at 8 bases. Germline CDR1 reads KGHSH; CDR2 reads LQKENI. V shed 2 bases, J shed 3 bases, and the junction held 5 bases outside the gene matches. The CDR3 runs 15 residues. This CDR3 reads CASSPGSGVEETQYF. DNA for the CDR3: TGTGCCAGCTCACCAGGTAGCGGGGTCGAAGAGACCCAGTACTTC.

The rearrangement joins TRBV12-5 to TRBJ2-7; 7 bases line up with TRBD2. The V segment lost 1 base and the J segment 3 bases; nucleotides outside the gene matches: 3. Germline CDR1 is LGHNT and CDR2 is FRNRAP. The CDR3 extends over 14 amino acids. This CDR3 reads CASGLGEGGYEQYF. The CDR3 DNA reads TGTGCTAGTGGTTTGGGGGAGGGCGGCTACGAGCAGTACTTC. Variable domain in full (rest from reference TRBV12-5 and TRBJ2-7): DARVTQTPRHKVTEMGQEVTMRCQPILGHNTVFWYRQTMMQGLELLAYFRNRAPLDDSGMPKDRFSAEMPDATLATLKIQPSEPRDSAVYFCASGLGEGGYEQYFGPGTRLTVT.

This clone was seen a single time. V gene TRBV11-2 combines with J gene TRBJ1-1; 8 bases map to TRBD1. Germline V gene data show CDR1 as SGHAT and CDR2 as FQNNGV. The J segment lost 5 bases and the V segment lost 3 bases, leaving 5 bases of the junction unmatched. CDR3 size: 14 residues. CDR3 loop: CASSFGQGVTEAFF. The CDR3 coding sequence is TGTGCCAGCAGCTTTGGACAGGGTGTTACTGAAGCTTTCTTT.

This chain joins TRBV28 and TRBJ2-7, with 11 bases that match TRBD2. Per germline, CDR1 MDHEN and CDR2 SYDVKM. The CDR3 sequence is 16 residues long. The V gene end was trimmed by 6 bases and the J gene end by 5 bases; junction bases not matched to a gene: 12. Here the CDR3 reads CASRNPGASGRHEQYF. DNA of the CDR3: TGTGCCAGCAGGAACCCCGGGGCTAGCGGGAGGCACGAGCAGTACTTC.

This clone has just one count. The chain joins TRBV4-2 to TRBJ2-7, with D possibly TRBD2 on 5 matching bases. Looked up from germline, CDR1 is LGHNA and CDR2 is YNFKEQ. This CDR3 is built from 16 residues. The V end was cut by 2 bases, the J end by 7 bases, with 21 bases between. The CDR3 sequence: CASSQLDRLGGGEQYF. The CDR3 DNA is TGTGCCAGCAGCCAACTGGACCGGCTAGGAGGCGGGGAGCAGTACTTC.

J is TRBJ2-6 and V is TRBV28; D is possibly TRBD2 (5 bases). The CDR3 length is 16 residues. Germline-derived CDR1 and CDR2 are MDHEN and SYDVKM. V was shortened by 3 bases and J by 3 bases, with 12 bases between the two germline ends. The DNA of the CDR3 is TGTGCCAGCAGTTTCCGGGAATATTATGGGGCCAACGTCCTGACTTTC. Protein: CASSFREYYGANVLTF.

The chain has TRBV7-9 and TRBJ2-7; 8 bases are a match to TRBD2. The ends lost 5 bases at V and 2 bases at J; junction bases unmatched: 8. Germline V gives CDR1 SEHNR, CDR2 FQNEAQ (reference sequence). This CDR3 has 15 residues. The CDR3 reads CASSPRASGPYEQYF. CDR3 bases: TGTGCCAGCAGCCCACGGGCTAGCGGGCCCTACGAGCAGTACTTC.

V and J are TRBV6-5 and TRBJ2-5; no definite D call. Germline V lookup: CDR1 MNHEY, CDR2 SVGAGI. Between the trimmed V and J ends, which lost 3 bases and 2 bases, there was a span of 10 bases. This CDR3 is built from 14 residues. CDR3: CASSYRVSQETQYF. CDR3 nucleotide sequence: TGTGCCAGCAGTTATCGGGTCTCTCAAGAGACCCAGTACTTC.

The gene calls are TRBV7-3 and TRBJ2-2; TRBD2 aligns across 13 bases. Germline CDR1 and CDR2: SGHTA and FQGTGA. CDR3 length: 15 amino acids. After removal of 5 bases from V and 8 bases from J, the junction contained 5 bases not matched to a gene. CDR3 sequence (DNA): TGTGCCAGCAGCCCGACTAGCGGGGGGCCTGGGGAGCTGTTTTTT. It encodes CASSPTSGGPGELFF.

The CDR3 loop reads CASSLTSGSTDTQYF. The DNA of the CDR3 is TGTGCCAGTAGCCTGACTAGCGGGAGCACAGATACGCAGTATTTT. The V call is TRBV19, the J call TRBJ2-3, with 10 bases that match TRBD2. Germline V gives CDR1 LNHDA, CDR2 SQIVND (reference sequence). This CDR3 spans 15 amino acids. J was trimmed by 0 bases and V by 6 bases; bases with no gene match: 3.

This sequence joins TRBV9 and TRBJ1-2, with 7 bases aligning to TRBD1. The J segment lost 8 bases and the V segment lost 3 bases, leaving 13 bases of the junction unmatched. The CDR3 runs 15 residues. Germline lookup yields CDR1 SGDLS and CDR2 YYNGEE. The CDR3 spells CASSGAQGPILGYTF. The CDR3 nucleotides read TGTGCCAGCAGCGGAGCACAGGGGCCCATCCTCGGCTACACCTTC.

The V and J genes are TRBV10-3 and TRBJ2-2, with TRBD1 as a possible D gene (5 bases). Trimming took 9 bases from V and 0 from J, leaving 11 bases between them. The length of the CDR3 is 14 residues. Per the germline V gene, CDR1 is ENHRY and CDR2 is SYGVKD. CDR3 in amino acids: CAISQGPNTGELFF. The CDR3 DNA sequence: TGTGCCATATCCCAGGGCCCGAACACCGGGGAGCTGTTTTTT.

The chain carries TRBV4-1 and TRBJ1-4, with D maybe TRBD1 (6 bases). V was cut by 0 bases and J by 4 bases, with 15 bases left in between. The CDR3 is 17 residues long. CDR1 is MGHRA, CDR2 YSYEKL, per germline. The DNA for the CDR3 is TGCGCCAGCAGCCAAGATTCACCGGGACAAATTAATGAAAAACTGTTTTTT. It codes for CASSQDSPGQINEKLFF.

This clone came up once. V gene TRBV19 combines with J gene TRBJ1-5, with 7 positions matching TRBD1. V trimming: 4 bases; J trimming: 4 bases; junction bases outside the gene matches: 7. The germline V gene encodes CDR1 LNHDA and CDR2 SQIVND (reference sequence). The CDR3 runs to 15 residues. The CDR3 coding sequence is TGTGCCAGTAGTAGAGCCGGGACAGCGAATCAGCCCCAGCATTTT. Translating it yields CASSRAGTANQPQHF.

The V and J genes are TRBV29-1 and TRBJ1-4; 8 bases fit TRBD1. The CDR3 length is 13 residues. The V gene's germline CDR1 is SQVTM and CDR2 ANQGSEA. The V gene end was trimmed by 3 bases and the J gene end by 8 bases; junction bases not matched to a gene: 5. The DNA for the CDR3 is TGCAGCGTTGAGGGACAGGCGGGAGAAAAACTGTTTTTT. It translates to CSVEGQAGEKLFF.

This sequence joins TRBV6-6 and TRBJ2-1; the D is unclear. The CDR3 runs 14 residues. Germline V CDR1 and CDR2: MNHNY, SVGAGI (reference sequence). V dropped 4 bases and J dropped 2 bases, with 9 bases sitting between them. CDR3 amino acids: CASSSPRTYNEQFF. The CDR3 nucleotides are TGTGCCAGCAGTTCGCCGCGGACCTACAATGAGCAGTTCTTC.

The sample holds one count of this clone. The chain combines TRBV7-2 with TRBJ2-3; D is unclear. V was trimmed by 2 bases and J by 10 bases, leaving 13 bases between them. Germline CDR1 and CDR2: SGHTA and FQGNSA. CDR3 length: 13 residues. The DNA of the CDR3 is TGTGCCAGCAGCTTATTGGTTGTGGCATCGCAGTATTTT. Protein: CASSLLVVASQYF.